Shown below are 11 T cell receptor beta chains from a single sample sequenced in a study of cytomegalovirus exposure and HLA in healthy donors. Clones were read by immunoSEQ multiplex PCR, and TCRdb kept only the in-frame ones, dropping some. The sample consists of 250,000 to 300,000 clones, around 86% of them appearing once. Sequencing was carried out using PBMCs. The receptors derive from a woman between 18 and 29 years old in good health and CMV-seronegative.

The DNA for the CDR3 is TGTGCCAGCAGTTTAGGGACTAGCGGGAGTTCCTACGAGCAGTACTTC. Translation gives CASSLGTSGSSYEQYF. This chain uses TRBV27 with TRBJ2-7; TRBD2 agrees at 14 bases. Germline V gene lookup returns CDR1 MNHEY and CDR2 SMNVEV (reference sequence). After removal of 2 bases from V and 1 base from J, the junction contained 1 base not matched to a gene. The CDR3 has 16 amino acids.

This clone was observed a handful of times. The chain carries TRBV6-5 and TRBJ2-7; tentatively, D is TRBD2 (5 bases). Trimming removed 4 bases at V and 9 bases at J, with 19 bases between. This CDR3 has 14 amino acids. CDR1 is MNHEY, CDR2 SVGAGI, per germline. The CDR3 reads CASSSDSDAAGQYF. CDR3 DNA: TGTGCCAGCAGTTCGGATTCGGACGCTGCGGGGCAGTACTTC.

CDR3 in amino acids: CASSSEWTGLPYNSPLHF. The CDR3 DNA reads TGTGCCAGCAGCTCCGAATGGACAGGGTTACCCTATAATTCACCCCTCCACTTT. The chain is built from TRBV7-2 and TRBJ1-6, with 8 nucleotides matching TRBD1. The CDR3 runs 18 residues. Looked up from germline, CDR1 is SGHTA and CDR2 is FQGNSA. The trim removed 4 bases at V and 2 bases at J, leaving 10 bases unmatched.

Only a few counts were recorded for this clone. J is TRBJ1-1 and V is TRBV10-1, with 10 bases identical to TRBD1. V was clipped by 6 bases and J by 7 bases; unmatched bases: 2. This CDR3 spans 12 amino acids. Germline CDR1 reads WNHNN; CDR2 reads SYGVQD (reference sequence). The CDR3 loop reads CASSGTGDEAFF. In nucleotides, the CDR3 is TGCGCCAGCAGCGGGACAGGGGATGAAGCTTTCTTT.

Notes on this clone: This specimen includes other DNA sequences encoding the same CDR3. V and J are TRBV18 and TRBJ1-5; D gene unclear. Germline-derived CDR1 and CDR2 are KGHSH and LQKENI. CDR3 size: 13 residues. The V end was cut by 3 bases, the J end by 6 bases, with 9 bases between. CDR3 sequence reads: CASSPGGGQPQHF. CDR3 DNA sequence: TGTGCCAGCTCACCCGGAGGAGGTCAGCCCCAGCATTTT.

V gene TRBV5-1 combines with J gene TRBJ1-2, with 10 nucleotides matching TRBD1. Germline CDR1 SGHRS, CDR2 YFSETQ. The CDR3 covers 15 residues. Trimming at V came to 4 bases and at J to 6 bases, leaving 9 bases not matched to a gene. The CDR3 coding sequence is TGCGCCAGCAGCCCCGGGACAGGGGATTGGCATGGCTACACCTTC. Amino acids: CASSPGTGDWHGYTF.

The V and J genes are TRBV7-8 and TRBJ1-1, with D uncertain. Trimming took off 5 bases at V and 4 bases at J, with 17 bases between the two ends. This CDR3 has 15 residues. CDR1 is SGHVS and CDR2 is FQNEAQ in the germline V gene. The DNA of the CDR3 is TGTGCCAGCAGCAAGCAAGGCGGGGTGGGCACTGAAGCTTTCTTT. Its translation is CASSKQGGVGTEAFF.

This chain links TRBV27 with TRBJ2-1; TRBD2 might be the D (6 bases). Germline assignment: CDR1 MNHEY and CDR2 SMNVEV (reference sequence). Trimming removed 9 bases from V and 6 bases from J, with 21 bases in between. The CDR3 extends over 15 amino acids. CDR3: CASTTGVFKGNEQFF. CDR3 nucleotides: TGTGCCAGTACCACGGGAGTCTTTAAGGGCAATGAGCAGTTCTTC.

This chain connects TRBV19 to TRBJ2-6; the D gene is possibly TRBD2 (5 bases). The CDR3 loop spans 15 amino acids. The V end was cut by 5 bases, the J end by 2 bases, with 10 bases between. The germline V gene has CDR1 LNHDA and CDR2 SQIVND (reference sequence). The CDR3 DNA reads TGTGCCAGTAGTGGAGGATTTCCTGGGGCCAACGTCCTGACTTTC. This sequence encodes CASSGGFPGANVLTF.

V and J are TRBV27 and TRBJ2-3; D is uncertain. V lost 0 bases, J lost 9 bases, and 13 bases lay in between. Looked up from germline, CDR1 is MNHEY and CDR2 is SMNVEV (reference sequence). CDR3 length equals 14 residues. The CDR3 sequence is CASSLSVGATTQYF. The CDR3 DNA follows: TGTGCCAGCAGTTTATCGGTGGGCGCTACGACGCAGTATTTT.

This rearrangement joins TRBV11-1 to TRBJ2-7, with D perhaps TRBD1 (5 bases). The CDR3 loop spans 12 amino acids. Germline CDR1 is SGHAT and CDR2 is FQDESV (reference sequence). V lost 3 bases and J 4 bases, leaving 7 bases between the germline ends. The CDR3 protein is CASSLQGYEQYF. CDR3 sequence (DNA): TGTGCCAGCAGCTTGCAGGGTTACGAGCAGTACTTC.